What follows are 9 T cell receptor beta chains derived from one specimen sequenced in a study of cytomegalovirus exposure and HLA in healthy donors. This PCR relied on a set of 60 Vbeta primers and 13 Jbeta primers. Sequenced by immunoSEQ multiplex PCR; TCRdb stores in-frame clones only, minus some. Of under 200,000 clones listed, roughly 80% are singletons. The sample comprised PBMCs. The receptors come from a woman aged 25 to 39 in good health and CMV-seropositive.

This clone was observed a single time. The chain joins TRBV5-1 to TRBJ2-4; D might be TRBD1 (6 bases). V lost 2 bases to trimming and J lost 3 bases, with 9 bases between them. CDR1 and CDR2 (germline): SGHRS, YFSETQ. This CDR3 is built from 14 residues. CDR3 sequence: CASSLGGHKNIQYF. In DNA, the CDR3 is TGCGCCAGCAGCTTAGGGGGACACAAAAACATTCAGTACTTC.

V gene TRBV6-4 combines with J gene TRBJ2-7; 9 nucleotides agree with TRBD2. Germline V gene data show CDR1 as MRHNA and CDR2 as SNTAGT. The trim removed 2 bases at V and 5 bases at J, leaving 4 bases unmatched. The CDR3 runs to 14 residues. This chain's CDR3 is CASSDGGGANEQYF. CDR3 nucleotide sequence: TGTGCCAGCAGTGACGGCGGGGGGGCCAACGAGCAGTACTTC.

Here the CDR3 DNA reads TGTGCCAGTAGACCGGGACTAGCGGGGGTGGAGACCCAGTACTTC. This sequence encodes CASRPGLAGVETQYF. J is TRBJ2-5 and V is TRBV19; TRBD2 agrees at 14 bases. Germline CDR1 is LNHDA and CDR2 is SQIVND (reference sequence). The CDR3 is 15 residues long. V lost 6 bases, J lost 5 bases, and 5 bases stayed unmatched.

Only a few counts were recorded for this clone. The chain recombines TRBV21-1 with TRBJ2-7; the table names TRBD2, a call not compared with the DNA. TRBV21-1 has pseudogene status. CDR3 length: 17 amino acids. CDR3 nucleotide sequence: TGTGCCAGCAGGGATCGCCCCCTCAGGACTACCCCCTACGAGCAGTACTTC. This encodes CASRDRPLRTTPYEQYF.

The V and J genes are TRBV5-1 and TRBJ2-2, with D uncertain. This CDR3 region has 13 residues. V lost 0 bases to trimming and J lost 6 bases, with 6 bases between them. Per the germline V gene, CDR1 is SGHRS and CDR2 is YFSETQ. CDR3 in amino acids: CASSLASPGELFF. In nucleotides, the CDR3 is TGCGCCAGCAGCTTGGCAAGCCCCGGGGAGCTGTTTTTT.

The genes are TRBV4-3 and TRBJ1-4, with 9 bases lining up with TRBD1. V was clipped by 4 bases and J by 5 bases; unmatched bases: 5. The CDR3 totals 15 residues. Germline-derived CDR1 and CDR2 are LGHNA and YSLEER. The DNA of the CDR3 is TGCGCCAGCAGCCCAGGGACAGGGAGGAATGAAAAACTGTTTTTT. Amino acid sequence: CASSPGTGRNEKLFF.

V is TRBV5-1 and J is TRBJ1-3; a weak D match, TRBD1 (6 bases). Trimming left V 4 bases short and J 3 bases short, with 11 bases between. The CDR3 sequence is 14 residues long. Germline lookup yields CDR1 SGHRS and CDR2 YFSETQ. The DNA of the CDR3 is TGCGCCAGCAGCCCGACAGGATTTGGAAACACCATATATTTT. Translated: CASSPTGFGNTIYF.

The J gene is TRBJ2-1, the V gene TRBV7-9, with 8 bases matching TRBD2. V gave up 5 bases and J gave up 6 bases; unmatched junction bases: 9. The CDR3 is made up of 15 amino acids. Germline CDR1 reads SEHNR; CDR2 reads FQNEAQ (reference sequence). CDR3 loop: CASSRGRGAFNEQFF. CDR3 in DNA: TGTGCCAGCAGCCGCGGGCGGGGGGCCTTCAATGAGCAGTTCTTC.

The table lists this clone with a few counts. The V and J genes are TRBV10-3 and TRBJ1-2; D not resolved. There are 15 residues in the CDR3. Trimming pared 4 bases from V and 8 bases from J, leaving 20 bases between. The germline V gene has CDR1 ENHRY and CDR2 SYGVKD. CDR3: CAISVREEGSTGYTF. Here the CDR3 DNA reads TGTGCCATCAGTGTTAGAGAGGAGGGTTCCACCGGCTACACCTTC.